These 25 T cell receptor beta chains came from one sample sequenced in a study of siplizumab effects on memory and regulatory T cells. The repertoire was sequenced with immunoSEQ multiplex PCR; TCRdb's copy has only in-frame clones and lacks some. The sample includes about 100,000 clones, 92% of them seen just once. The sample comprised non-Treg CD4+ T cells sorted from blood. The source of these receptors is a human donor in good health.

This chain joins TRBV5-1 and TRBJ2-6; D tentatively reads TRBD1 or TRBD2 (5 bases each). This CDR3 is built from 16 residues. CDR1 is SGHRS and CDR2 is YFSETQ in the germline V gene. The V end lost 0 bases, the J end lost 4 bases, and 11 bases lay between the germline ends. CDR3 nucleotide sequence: TGCGCCAGCAGCTTGGCCGGGGCTACCGGGGCCAACGTCCTGACTTTC. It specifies CASSLAGATGANVLTF. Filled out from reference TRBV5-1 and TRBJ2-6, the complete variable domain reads KAGVTQTPRYLIKTRGQQVTLSCSPISGHRSVSWYQQTPGQGLQFLFEYFSETQRNKGNFPGRFSGRQFSNSRSEMNVSTLELGDSALYLCASSLAGATGANVLTFGAGSRLTVL.

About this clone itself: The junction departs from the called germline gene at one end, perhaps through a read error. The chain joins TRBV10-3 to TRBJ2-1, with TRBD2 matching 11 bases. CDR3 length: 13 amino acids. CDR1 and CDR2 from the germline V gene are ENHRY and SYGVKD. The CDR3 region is CAISGLADNGQFF. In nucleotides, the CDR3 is TGTGCCATCTCGGGACTAGCGGACAATGGGCAGTTCTTC.

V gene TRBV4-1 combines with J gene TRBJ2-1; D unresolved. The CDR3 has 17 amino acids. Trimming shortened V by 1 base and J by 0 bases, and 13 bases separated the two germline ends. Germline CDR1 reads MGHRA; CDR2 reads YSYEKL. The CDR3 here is CASSQGAAKSSYNEQFF. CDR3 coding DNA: TGCGCCAGCAGCCAAGGGGCGGCCAAGAGCTCCTACAATGAGCAGTTCTTC.

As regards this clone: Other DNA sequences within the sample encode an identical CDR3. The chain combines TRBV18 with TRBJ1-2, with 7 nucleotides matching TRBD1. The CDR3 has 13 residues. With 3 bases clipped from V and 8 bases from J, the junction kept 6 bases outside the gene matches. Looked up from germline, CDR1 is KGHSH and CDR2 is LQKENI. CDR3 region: CASSPRQGDGYTF. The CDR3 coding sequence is TGTGCCAGCTCACCGCGGCAGGGGGACGGCTACACCTTC. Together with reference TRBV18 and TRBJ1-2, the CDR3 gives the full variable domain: NAGVMQNPRHLVRRRGQEARLRCSPMKGHSHVYWYRQLPEEGLKFMVYLQKENIIDESGMPKERFSAEFPKEGPSILRIQQVVRGDSAAYFCASSPRQGDGYTFGSGTRLTVV.

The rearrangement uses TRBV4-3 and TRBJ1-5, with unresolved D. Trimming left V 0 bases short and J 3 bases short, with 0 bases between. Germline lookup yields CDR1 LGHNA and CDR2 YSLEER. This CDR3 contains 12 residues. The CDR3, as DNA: TGCGCCAGCAGCCAAGACAATCAGCCCCAGCATTTT. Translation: CASSQDNQPQHF.

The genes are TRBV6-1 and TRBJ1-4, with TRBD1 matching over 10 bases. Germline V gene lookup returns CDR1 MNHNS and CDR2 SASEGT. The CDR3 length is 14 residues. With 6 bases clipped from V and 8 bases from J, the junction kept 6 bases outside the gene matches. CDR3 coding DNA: TGTGCCAGCAGCGGGACAGGGGATTGGGAAAAACTGTTTTTT. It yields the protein CASSGTGDWEKLFF.

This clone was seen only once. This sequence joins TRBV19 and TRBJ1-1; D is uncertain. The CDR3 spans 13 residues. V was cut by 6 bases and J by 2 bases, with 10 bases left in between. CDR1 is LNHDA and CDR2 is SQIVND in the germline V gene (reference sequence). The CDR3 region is CASSRTANTEAFF. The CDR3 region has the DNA TGTGCCAGTAGCAGGACGGCCAACACTGAAGCTTTCTTT.

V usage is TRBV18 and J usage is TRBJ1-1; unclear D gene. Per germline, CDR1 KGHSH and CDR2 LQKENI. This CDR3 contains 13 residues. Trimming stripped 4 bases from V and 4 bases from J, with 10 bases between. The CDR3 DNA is TGTGCCAGCTCACGGAAAGAAGGCACTGAAGCTTTCTTT. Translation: CASSRKEGTEAFF.

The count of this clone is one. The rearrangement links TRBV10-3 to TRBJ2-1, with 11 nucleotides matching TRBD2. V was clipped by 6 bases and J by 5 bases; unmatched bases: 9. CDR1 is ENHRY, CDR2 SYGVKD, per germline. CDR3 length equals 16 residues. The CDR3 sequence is CAIRPHPGLADNEQFF. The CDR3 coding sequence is TGTGCCATCAGACCTCATCCGGGACTAGCGGACAATGAGCAGTTCTTC.

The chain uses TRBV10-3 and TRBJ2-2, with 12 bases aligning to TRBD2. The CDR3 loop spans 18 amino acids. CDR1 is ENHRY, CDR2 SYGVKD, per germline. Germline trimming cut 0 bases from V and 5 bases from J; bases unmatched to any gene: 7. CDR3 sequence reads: CAISESTSGGSRTGELFF. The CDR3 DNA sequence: TGTGCCATCAGTGAGTCGACTAGCGGGGGAAGTAGGACCGGGGAGCTGTTTTTT.

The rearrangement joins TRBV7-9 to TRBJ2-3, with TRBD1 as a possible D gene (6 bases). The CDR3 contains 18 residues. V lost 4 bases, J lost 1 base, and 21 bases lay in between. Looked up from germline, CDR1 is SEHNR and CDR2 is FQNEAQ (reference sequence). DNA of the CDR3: TGTGCCAGCAGCTACTACACTCACAGGGTAGGCGGCACAGATACGCAGTATTTT. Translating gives CASSYYTHRVGGTDTQYF.

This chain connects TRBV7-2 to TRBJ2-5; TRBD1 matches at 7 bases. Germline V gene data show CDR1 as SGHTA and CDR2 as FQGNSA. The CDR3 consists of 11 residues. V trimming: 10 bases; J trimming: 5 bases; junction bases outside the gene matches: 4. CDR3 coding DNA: TGTGCCACGAGGGGGCTGGAGACCCAGTACTTC. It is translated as CATRGLETQYF. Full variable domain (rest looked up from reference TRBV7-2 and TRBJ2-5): GAGVSQSPSNKVTEKGKDVELRCDPISGHTALYWYRQSLGQGLEFLIYFQGNSAPDKSGLPSDRFSAERTGGSVSTLTIQRTQQEDSAVYLCATRGLETQYFGPGTRLLVL.

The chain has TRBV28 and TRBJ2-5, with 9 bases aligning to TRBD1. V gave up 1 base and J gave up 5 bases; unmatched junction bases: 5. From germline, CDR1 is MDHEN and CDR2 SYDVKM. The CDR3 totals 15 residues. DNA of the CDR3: TGTGCCAGCAGTTTATCGGGACAGGGAGGGGAGACCCAGTACTTC. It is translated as CASSLSGQGGETQYF.

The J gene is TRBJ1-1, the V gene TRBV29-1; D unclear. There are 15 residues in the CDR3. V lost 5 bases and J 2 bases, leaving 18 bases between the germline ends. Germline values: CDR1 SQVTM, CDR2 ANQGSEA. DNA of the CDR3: TGCAGCGTTTATCTGGCAGGAGGTTCTAACACTGAAGCTTTCTTT. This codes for CSVYLAGGSNTEAFF.

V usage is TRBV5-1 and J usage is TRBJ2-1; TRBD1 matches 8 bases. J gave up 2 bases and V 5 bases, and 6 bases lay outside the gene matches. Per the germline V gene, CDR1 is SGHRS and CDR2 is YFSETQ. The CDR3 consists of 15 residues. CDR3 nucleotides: TGCGCCAGCAGACAGACAGGGGAGGCCTACAATGAGCAGTTCTTC. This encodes CASRQTGEAYNEQFF.

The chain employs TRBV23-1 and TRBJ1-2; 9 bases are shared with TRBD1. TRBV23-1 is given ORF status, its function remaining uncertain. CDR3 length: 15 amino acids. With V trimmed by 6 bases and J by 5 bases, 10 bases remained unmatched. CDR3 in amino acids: CASSEKQGAYYGYTF. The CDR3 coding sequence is TGCGCCAGCAGCGAAAAACAGGGGGCGTATTATGGCTACACCTTC.

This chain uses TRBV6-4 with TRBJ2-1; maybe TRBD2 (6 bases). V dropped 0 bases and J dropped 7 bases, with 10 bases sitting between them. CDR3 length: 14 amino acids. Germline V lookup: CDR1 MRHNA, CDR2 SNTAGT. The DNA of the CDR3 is TGTGCCAGCAGTGACTCGAGGAGGGAGAATGAGCAGTTCTTC. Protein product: CASSDSRRENEQFF.

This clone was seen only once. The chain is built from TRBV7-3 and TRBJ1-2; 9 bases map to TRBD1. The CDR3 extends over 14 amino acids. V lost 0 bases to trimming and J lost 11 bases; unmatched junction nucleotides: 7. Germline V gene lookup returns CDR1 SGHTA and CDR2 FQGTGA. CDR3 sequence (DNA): TGTGCCAGCAGCTTAACGGGACAGGGAGAACTGTACACCTTC. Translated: CASSLTGQGELYTF.

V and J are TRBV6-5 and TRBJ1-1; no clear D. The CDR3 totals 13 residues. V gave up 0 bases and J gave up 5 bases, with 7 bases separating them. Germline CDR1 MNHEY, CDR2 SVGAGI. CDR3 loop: CASSYSHLTEAFF. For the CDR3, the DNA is TGTGCCAGCAGTTACTCCCATTTGACTGAAGCTTTCTTT.

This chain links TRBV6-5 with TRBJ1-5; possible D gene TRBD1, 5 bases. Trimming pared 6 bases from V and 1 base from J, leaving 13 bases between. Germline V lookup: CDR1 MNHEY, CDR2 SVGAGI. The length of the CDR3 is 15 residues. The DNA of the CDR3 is TGTGCCAGCAGCCAAGAGGGGACGAGCAATCAGCCCCAGCATTTT. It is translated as CASSQEGTSNQPQHF.

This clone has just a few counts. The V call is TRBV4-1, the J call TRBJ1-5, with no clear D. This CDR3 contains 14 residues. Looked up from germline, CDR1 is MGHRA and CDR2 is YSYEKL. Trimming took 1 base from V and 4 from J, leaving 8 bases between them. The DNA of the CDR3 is TGCGCCAGCAGCCAAGTGTCTGGGAATCAGCCCCAGCATTTT. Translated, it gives CASSQVSGNQPQHF.

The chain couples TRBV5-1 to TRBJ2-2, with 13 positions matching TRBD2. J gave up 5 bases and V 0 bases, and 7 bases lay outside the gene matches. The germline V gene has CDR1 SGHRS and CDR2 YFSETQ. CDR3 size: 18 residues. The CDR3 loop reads CASSLGGLAGVGTGELFF. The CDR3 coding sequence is TGCGCCAGCAGCTTGGGAGGACTAGCGGGAGTCGGGACCGGGGAGCTGTTTTTT.

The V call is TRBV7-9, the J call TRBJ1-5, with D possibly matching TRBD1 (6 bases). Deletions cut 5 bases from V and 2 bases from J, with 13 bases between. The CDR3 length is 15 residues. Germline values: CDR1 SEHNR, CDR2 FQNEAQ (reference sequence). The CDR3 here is CASSRETGGNQPQHF. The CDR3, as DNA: TGTGCCAGCAGCCGGGAGACAGGCGGCAATCAGCCCCAGCATTTT.

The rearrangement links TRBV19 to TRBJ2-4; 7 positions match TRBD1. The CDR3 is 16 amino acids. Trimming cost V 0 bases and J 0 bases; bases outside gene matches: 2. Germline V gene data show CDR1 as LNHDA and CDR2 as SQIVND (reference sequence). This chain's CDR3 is CASSIEGTVAKNIQYF. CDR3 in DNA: TGTGCCAGTAGTATAGAGGGGACAGTAGCCAAAAACATTCAGTACTTC.

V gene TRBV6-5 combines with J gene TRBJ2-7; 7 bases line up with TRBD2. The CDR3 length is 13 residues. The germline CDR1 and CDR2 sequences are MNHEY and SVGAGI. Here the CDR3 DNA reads TGTGCTTCACGGGTCGGATGGACTAGCGAGCAGTACTTC. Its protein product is CASRVGWTSEQYF.